Sequencing of this T cell receptor (beta chain) was carried out in a study of blood T cells in healthy people across ages. Next came a second PCR, run for roughly 6 to 11 cycles, which used a sample-barcoded 5' primer along with a J-beta primer mix. Via MiXCR, TCRdb re-called the 5' RACE reads, giving one row per CDR3 protein. The sample yields 800,000 to 950,000 distinct CDR3 sequences, about 28% seen once. Germline loops: CDR1 MDHEN, CDR2 SYDVKM. J lost 5 bases, V lost 8 bases, and 8 bases had no gene match. The CDR3 sequence is 14 residues long. The data were also submitted as part of a second study, on T cells of mothers and their children.

The sequenced sample was blood. The receptor's source is a woman aged 35 to 49 in good health. This chain joins TRBV28 and TRBJ1-1; 10 positions agree with TRBD1. The CDR3 bases are TGTGCCAGCGCCCTGGGACAGGGGAGGACTGAAGCTTTCTTT. It is translated as CASALGQGRTEAFF.